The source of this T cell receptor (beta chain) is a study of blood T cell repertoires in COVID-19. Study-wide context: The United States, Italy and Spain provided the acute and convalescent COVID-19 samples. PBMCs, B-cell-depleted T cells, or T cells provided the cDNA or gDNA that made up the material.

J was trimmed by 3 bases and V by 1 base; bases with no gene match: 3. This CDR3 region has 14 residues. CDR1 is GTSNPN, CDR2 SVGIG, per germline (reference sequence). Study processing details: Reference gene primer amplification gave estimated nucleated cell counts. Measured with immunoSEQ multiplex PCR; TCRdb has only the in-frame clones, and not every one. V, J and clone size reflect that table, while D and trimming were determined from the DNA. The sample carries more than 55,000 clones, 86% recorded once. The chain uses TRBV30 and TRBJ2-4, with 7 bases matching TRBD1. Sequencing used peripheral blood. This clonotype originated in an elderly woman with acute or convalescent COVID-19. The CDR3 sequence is CAWSATGNKNIQYF. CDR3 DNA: TGTGCCTGGAGTGCGACAGGGAACAAAAACATTCAGTACTTC. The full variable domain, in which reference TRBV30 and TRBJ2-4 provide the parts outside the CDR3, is SQTIHQWPATLVQPVGSPLSLECTVEGTSNPNLYWYRQAAGRGLQLLFYSVGIGQISSEVPQNLSASRPQDRQFILSSKKLLLSDSGFYLCAWSATGNKNIQYFGAGTRLSVL.